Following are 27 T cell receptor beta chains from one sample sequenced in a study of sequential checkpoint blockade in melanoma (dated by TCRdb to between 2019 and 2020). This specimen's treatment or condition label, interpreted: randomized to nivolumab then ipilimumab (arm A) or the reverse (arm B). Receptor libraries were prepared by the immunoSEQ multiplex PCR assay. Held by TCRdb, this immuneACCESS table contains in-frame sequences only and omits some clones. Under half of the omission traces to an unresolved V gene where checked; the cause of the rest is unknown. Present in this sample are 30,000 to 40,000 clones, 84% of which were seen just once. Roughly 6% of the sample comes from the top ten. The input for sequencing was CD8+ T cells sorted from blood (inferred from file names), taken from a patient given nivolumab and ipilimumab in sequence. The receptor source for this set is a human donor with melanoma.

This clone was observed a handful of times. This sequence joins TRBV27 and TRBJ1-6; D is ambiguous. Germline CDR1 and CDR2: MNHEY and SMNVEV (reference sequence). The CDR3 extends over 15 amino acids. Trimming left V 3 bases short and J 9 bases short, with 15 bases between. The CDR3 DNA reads TGTGCCAGCAGTTTTTCTGAAAGCCTAGGTTCACCCCTCCACTTT. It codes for CASSFSESLGSPLHF.

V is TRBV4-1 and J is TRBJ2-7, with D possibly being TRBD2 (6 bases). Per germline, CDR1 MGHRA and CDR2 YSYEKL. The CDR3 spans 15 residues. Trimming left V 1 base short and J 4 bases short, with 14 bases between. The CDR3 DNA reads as TGCGCCAGCAGCCAAGTAACGGGGGTGGGGTACGAGCAGTACTTC. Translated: CASSQVTGVGYEQYF.

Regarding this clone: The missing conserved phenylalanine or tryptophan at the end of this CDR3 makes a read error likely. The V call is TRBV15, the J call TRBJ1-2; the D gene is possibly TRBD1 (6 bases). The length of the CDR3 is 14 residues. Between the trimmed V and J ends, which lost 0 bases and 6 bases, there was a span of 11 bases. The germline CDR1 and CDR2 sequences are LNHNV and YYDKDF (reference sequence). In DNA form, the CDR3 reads TGTGCCACCAGCAGAGATCGGCAGGGGAATGGCTACACCCTC. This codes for CATSRDRQGNGYTL.

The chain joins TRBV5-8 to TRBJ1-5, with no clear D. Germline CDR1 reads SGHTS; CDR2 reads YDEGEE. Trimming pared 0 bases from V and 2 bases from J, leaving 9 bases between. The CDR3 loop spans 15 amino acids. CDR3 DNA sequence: TGTGCCAGCAGCTTGGTCTCGGAGGGCAATCAGCCCCAGCATTTT. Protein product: CASSLVSEGNQPQHF.

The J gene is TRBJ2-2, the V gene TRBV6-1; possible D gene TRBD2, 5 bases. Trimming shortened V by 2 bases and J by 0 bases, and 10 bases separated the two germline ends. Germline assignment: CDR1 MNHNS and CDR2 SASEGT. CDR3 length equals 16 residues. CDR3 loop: CASSEMVGANTGELFF. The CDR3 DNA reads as TGTGCCAGCAGTGAAATGGTGGGAGCGAACACCGGGGAGCTGTTTTTT.

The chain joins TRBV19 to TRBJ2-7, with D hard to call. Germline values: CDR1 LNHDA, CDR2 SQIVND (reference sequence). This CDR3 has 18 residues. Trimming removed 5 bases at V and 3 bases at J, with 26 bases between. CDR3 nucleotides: TGTGCCAGTAGTCCAGAGACCTCTCGCCCCCTAGGTGGCTACGAGCAGTACTTC. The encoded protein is CASSPETSRPLGGYEQYF.

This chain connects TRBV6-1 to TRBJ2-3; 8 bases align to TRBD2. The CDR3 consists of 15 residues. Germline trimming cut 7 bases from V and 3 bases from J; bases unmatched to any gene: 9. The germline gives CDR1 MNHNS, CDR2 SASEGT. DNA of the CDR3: TGTGCCAGCACCCTAGCCGCGGGAGGAACAGATACGCAGTATTTT. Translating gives CASTLAAGGTDTQYF.

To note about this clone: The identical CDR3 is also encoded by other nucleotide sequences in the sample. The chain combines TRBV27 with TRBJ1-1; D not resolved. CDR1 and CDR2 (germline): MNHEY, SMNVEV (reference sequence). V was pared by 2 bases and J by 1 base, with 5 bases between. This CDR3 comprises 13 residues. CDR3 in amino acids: CASSLRGNTEAFF. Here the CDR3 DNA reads TGTGCCAGCAGTTTACGGGGGAACACTGAAGCTTTCTTT.

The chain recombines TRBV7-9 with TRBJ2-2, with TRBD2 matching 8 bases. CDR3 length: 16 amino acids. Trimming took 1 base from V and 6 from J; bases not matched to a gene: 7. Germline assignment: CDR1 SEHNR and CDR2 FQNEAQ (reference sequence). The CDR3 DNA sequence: TGTGCCAGCAGCTTAGAACTAGCGGAAGGGGCCGGGGAGCTGTTTTTT. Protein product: CASSLELAEGAGELFF.

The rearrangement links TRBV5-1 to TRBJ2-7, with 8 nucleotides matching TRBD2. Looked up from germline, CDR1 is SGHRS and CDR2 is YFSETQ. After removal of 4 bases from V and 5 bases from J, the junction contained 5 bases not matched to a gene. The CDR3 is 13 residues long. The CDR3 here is CASSTGLGHEQYF. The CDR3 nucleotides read TGCGCCAGCAGCACGGGACTAGGCCACGAGCAGTACTTC.

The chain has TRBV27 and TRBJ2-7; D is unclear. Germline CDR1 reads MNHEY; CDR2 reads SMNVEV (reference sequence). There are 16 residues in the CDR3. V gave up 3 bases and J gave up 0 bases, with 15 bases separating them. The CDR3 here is CASSLSSAESSYEQYF. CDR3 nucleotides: TGTGCCAGCAGTTTGTCGAGCGCGGAAAGCTCCTACGAGCAGTACTTC.

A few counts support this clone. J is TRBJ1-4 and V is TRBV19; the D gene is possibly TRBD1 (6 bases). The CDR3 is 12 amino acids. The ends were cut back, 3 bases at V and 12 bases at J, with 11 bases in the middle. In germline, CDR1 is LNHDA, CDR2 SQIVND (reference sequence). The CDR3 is CASSIGNRELFF. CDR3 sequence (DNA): TGTGCCAGTAGTATTGGGAACAGGGAACTGTTTTTT.

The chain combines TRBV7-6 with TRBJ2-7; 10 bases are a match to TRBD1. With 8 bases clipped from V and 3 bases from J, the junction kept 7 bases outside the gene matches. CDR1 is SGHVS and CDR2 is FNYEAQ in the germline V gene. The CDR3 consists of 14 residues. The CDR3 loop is CASLLGTGDYEQYF. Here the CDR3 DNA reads TGTGCCAGCCTGCTCGGGACAGGGGACTACGAGCAGTACTTC.

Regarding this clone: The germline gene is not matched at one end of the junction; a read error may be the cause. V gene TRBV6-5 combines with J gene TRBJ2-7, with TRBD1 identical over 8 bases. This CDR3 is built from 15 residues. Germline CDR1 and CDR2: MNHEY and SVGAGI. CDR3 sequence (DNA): TGCGCCAGCAGGCTATCTGGGACAGGCTTCTACGGGCAGTACTTC. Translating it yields CASRLSGTGFYGQYF.

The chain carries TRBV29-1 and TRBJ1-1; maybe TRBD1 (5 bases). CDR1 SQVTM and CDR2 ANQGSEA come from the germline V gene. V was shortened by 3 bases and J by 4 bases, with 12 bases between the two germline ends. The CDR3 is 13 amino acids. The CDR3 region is CSVDWGEGTEAFF. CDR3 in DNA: TGCAGCGTTGATTGGGGGGAGGGCACTGAAGCTTTCTTT.

Here the CDR3 reads CASTLAGGTYNEQFF. The CDR3 region has the DNA TGCGCCAGTACCTTAGCGGGAGGGACCTACAATGAGCAGTTCTTC. The rearrangement links TRBV5-1 to TRBJ2-1; TRBD2 matches at 11 bases. Germline CDR1 and CDR2: SGHRS and YFSETQ. The CDR3 sequence is 15 residues long. Unmatched junction bases numbered 6, after V lost 8 bases and J lost 2 bases.

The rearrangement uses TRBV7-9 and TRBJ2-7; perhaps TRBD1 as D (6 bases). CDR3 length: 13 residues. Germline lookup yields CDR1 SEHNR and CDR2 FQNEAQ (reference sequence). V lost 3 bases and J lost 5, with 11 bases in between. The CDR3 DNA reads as TGTGCCAGCAGCTTCGGCCAGGGGAACGAGCAGTACTTC. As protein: CASSFGQGNEQYF.

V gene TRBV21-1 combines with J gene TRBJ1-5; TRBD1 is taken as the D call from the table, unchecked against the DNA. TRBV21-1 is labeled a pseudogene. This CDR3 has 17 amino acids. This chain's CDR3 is CASSKGSGPESNQPQHF. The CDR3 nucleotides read TGTGCCAGCAGCAAAGGTTCAGGCCCCGAGAGCAATCAGCCCCAGCATTTT.

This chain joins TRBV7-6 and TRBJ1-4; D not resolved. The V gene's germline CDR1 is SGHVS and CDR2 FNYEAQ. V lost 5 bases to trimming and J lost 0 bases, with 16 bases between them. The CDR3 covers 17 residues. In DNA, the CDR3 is TGTGCCAGCAGCCCGACGGGGATACTGACAACTAATGAAAAACTGTTTTTT. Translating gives CASSPTGILTTNEKLFF. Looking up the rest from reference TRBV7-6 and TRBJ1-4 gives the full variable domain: GAGVSQSPRYKVTKRGQDVALRCDPISGHVSLYWYRQALGQGPEFLTYFNYEAQQDKSGLPNDRFSAERPEGSISTLTIQRTEQRDSAMYRCASSPTGILTTNEKLFFGSGTQLSVL.

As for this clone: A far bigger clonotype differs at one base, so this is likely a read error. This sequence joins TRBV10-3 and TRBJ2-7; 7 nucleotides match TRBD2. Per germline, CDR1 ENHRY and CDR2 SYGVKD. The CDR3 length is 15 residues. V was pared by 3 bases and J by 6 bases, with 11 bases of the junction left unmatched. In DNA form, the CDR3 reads TGTGCCATCAGTGATCTGGCGGGAGACCGAGGCGAGCAGTACTTC. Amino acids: CAISDLAGDRGEQYF.

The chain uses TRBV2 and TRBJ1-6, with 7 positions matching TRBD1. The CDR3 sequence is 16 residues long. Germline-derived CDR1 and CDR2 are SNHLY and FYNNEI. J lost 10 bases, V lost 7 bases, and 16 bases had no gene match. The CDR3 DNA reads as TGTGCCAGCAAAGCGGATCTACAGGGGTCGGGCTCACCCCTCCACTTT. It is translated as CASKADLQGSGSPLHF.

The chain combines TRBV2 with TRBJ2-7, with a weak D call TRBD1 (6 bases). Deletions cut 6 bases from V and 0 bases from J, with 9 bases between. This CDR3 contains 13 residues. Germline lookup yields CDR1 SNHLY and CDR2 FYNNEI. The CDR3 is CASRETGSYEQYF. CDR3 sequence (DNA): TGTGCCAGCAGAGAGACAGGCTCCTACGAGCAGTACTTC.

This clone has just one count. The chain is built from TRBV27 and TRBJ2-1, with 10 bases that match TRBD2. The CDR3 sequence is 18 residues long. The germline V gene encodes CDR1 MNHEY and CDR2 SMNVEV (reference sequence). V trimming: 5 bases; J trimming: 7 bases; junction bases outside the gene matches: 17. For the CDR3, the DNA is TGTGCCAGCAGTAATATAGGGACTAGCGTCCGACTAGGGAATGAGCAGTTCTTC. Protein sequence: CASSNIGTSVRLGNEQFF.

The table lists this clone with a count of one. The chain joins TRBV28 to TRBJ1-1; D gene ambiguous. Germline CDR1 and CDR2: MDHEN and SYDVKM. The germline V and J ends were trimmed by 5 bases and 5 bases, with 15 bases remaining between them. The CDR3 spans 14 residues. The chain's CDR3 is CASSVTPGGTEAFF. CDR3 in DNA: TGTGCCAGCAGTGTCACACCGGGAGGAACTGAAGCTTTCTTT.

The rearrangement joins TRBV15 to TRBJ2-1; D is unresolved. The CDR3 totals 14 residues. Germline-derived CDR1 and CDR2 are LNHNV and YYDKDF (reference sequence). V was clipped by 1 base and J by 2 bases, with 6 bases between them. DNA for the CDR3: TGTGCCACCAGCAGAGTCCCAACCTACAATGAGCAGTTCTTC. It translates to CATSRVPTYNEQFF.

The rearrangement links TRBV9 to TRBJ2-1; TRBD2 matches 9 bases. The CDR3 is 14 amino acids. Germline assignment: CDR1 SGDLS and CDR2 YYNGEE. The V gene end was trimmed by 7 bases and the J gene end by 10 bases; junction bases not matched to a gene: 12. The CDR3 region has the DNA TGTGCCAGCGCCGCGGGGACTAGCCCTAGAGAGCAGTTCTTC. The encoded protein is CASAAGTSPREQFF. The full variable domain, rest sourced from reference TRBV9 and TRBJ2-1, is DSGVTQTPKHLITATGQRVTLRCSPRSGDLSVYWYQQSLDQGLQFLIQYYNGEERAKGNILERFSAQQFPDLHSELNLSSLELGDSALYFCASAAGTSPREQFFGPGTRLTVL.

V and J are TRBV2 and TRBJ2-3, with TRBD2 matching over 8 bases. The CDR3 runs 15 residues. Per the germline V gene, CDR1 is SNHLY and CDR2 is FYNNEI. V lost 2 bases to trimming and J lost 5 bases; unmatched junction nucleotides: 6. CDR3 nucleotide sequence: TGTGCCAGCAGTGAATCGGCGGGAGGTTTAGATACGCAGTATTTT. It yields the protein CASSESAGGLDTQYF.